This T cell receptor (beta chain) was recorded in a study of blood T cell repertoires in COVID-19. On the study more broadly: T cells, B-cell-depleted T cells, or PBMCs provided the cDNA or gDNA that served as material.

Assay: immunoSEQ multiplex PCR; the TCRdb copy retains only in-frame clones and omits some. The sample holds 210,000 or so clones, roughly 80% seen once. Remarks on this clone: Germline is not matched at one junction end, which may reflect a read error.

Germline V gene sequence: CDR1 LGHNA, CDR2 YNFKEQ. The CDR3 is 11 amino acids. The gene calls are TRBV4-2 and TRBJ1-1; possibly TRBD1 for D (5 bases). Sequenced sample: peripheral blood. The clonotype was recovered from a woman aged 80 or over with active or convalescent COVID-19. The CDR3 loop is CASSQETEQVF. The CDR3 DNA reads TGTGCCAGCAGCCAAGAGACCGAACAGGTTTTT.